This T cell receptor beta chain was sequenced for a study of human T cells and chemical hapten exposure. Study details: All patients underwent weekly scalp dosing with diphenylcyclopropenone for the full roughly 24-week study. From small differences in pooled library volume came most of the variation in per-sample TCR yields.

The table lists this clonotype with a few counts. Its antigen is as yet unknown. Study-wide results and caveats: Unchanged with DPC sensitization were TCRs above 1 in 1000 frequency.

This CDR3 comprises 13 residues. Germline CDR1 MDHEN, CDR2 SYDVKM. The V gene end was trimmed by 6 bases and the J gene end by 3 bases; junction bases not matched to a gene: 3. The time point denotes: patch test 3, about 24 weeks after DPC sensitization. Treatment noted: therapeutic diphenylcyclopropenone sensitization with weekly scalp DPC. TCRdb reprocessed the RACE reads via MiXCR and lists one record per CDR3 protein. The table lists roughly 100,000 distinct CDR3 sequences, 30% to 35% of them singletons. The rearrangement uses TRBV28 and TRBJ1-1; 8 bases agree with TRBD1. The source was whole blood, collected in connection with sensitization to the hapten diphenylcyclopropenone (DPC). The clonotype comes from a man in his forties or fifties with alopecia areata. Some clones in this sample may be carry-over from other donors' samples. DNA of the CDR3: TGTGCCAGCAGGACAGGGGTGGACACTGAAGCTTTCTTT. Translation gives CASRTGVDTEAFF.